Listed below are T cell receptor beta chains from one sample, sequenced in a study of cytomegalovirus exposure and HLA in healthy donors. Method: immunoSEQ multiplex PCR; TCRdb's copy keeps in-frame clones and lacks some. The top ten hold 1% to 1.5% of the sample, which has 200,000 to 250,000 clones, more than 75% seen once. Material for sequencing was PBMCs. These receptors were collected from a human donor in good health. Both conserved end residues are part of each CDR3. Each record gives: V gene, J gene, clone size, D gene, CDR3 protein, CDR3 DNA. D genes are given only for firm matches. Size values are once, few and many counts, or a class for expanded clones, and some rows have none.

v_gene: TRBV6-6; j_gene: TRBJ1-5; abundance: .; d_gene: .; CDR3aa: CASSLQGTNQPQHF; CDR3nt: TGTGCCAGCAGTTTACAGGGTACGAATCAGCCCCAGCATTTT
v_gene: TRBV7-9; j_gene: TRBJ2-2; abundance: .; d_gene: .; CDR3aa: CSSSLFVSANTGELFF; CDR3nt: TGTTCCAGCAGTCTGTTCGTTTCGGCGAACACCGGGGAGCTGTTTTTT
v_gene: TRBV28; j_gene: TRBJ1-1; abundance: .; d_gene: .; CDR3aa: CASRVHTEAFF; CDR3nt: TGTGCCTCACGGGTTCACACTGAAGCTTTCTTT
v_gene: TRBV5-4; j_gene: TRBJ2-5; abundance: .; d_gene: TRBD1; CDR3aa: CASSSGQGVETQYF; CDR3nt: TGTGCCAGCAGCTCCGGACAGGGAGTAGAGACCCAGTACTTC
v_gene: TRBV7-3; j_gene: TRBJ2-5; abundance: .; d_gene: TRBD2; CDR3aa: CASKIAGGQETQYF; CDR3nt: TGTGCCAGCAAAATAGCGGGAGGTCAAGAGACCCAGTACTTC
v_gene: TRBV4-2; j_gene: TRBJ2-5; abundance: .; d_gene: .; CDR3aa: CASSQEVTGSGQETQYF; CDR3nt: TGTGCCAGCAGCCAAGAGGTAACAGGGAGTGGGCAAGAGACCCAGTACTTC
v_gene: TRBV6-5; j_gene: TRBJ2-6; abundance: .; d_gene: TRBD1; CDR3aa: CASGPTGFGANVLTF; CDR3nt: TGTGCCAGCGGCCCGACAGGGTTCGGGGCCAACGTCCTGACTTTC
v_gene: TRBV7-9; j_gene: TRBJ2-7; abundance: .; d_gene: TRBD2; CDR3aa: CASSLVGGRYEQYF; CDR3nt: TGTGCCAGCAGCTTAGTGGGGGGGAGATACGAGCAGTACTTC
v_gene: TRBV12-1; j_gene: TRBJ2-6; abundance: once; d_gene: .; CDR3aa: CASRRGGFSGANVLTF; CDR3nt: TGTGCCAGCCGGAGGGGGGGTTTCTCTGGGGCCAACGTCCTGACTTTC
v_gene: TRBV6-6; j_gene: TRBJ1-1; abundance: .; d_gene: .; CDR3aa: CASSYRRMNTEAFF; CDR3nt: TGTGCCAGCAGTTACAGGAGAATGAACACTGAAGCTTTCTTT
v_gene: TRBV7-9; j_gene: TRBJ1-1; abundance: .; d_gene: .; CDR3aa: CASSRDGGATEAFF; CDR3nt: TGTGCCAGCAGTCGAGATGGGGGGGCCACTGAAGCTTTCTTT
v_gene: TRBV7-2; j_gene: TRBJ2-3; abundance: .; d_gene: TRBD2; CDR3aa: CASSLAGLAGQYF; CDR3nt: TGTGCCAGCAGCTTAGCTGGTCTAGCGGGGCAGTATTTT
v_gene: TRBV7-2; j_gene: TRBJ2-4; abundance: .; d_gene: .; CDR3aa: CASSPLGDIQYF; CDR3nt: TGTGCCAGCAGCCCCCTCGGGGACATTCAGTACTTC
v_gene: TRBV5-1; j_gene: TRBJ1-2; abundance: .; d_gene: .; CDR3aa: CASSLTGSNYGYTF; CDR3nt: TGCGCCAGCAGCCTTACTGGGAGTAACTATGGCTACACCTTC
v_gene: TRBV5-1; j_gene: TRBJ2-1; abundance: .; d_gene: .; CDR3aa: CASSVDFRGYEQFF; CDR3nt: TGCGCCAGCAGCGTGGACTTCCGAGGTTATGAGCAGTTCTTC
v_gene: TRBV7-3; j_gene: TRBJ1-2; abundance: .; d_gene: .; CDR3aa: CASSPSVLAGGYTF; CDR3nt: TGTGCCAGCAGTCCATCGGTGCTGGCGGGGGGCTACACCTTC
v_gene: TRBV7-9; j_gene: TRBJ2-3; abundance: .; d_gene: .; CDR3aa: CSSSPNTDTQYF; CDR3nt: TGTTCCAGCAGCCCAAACACAGATACGCAGTATTTT
v_gene: TRBV5-6; j_gene: TRBJ2-1; abundance: .; d_gene: TRBD2; CDR3aa: CASSELAGGPNEQFF; CDR3nt: TGTGCCAGCAGCGAACTAGCGGGAGGGCCCAATGAGCAGTTCTTC
v_gene: TRBV30; j_gene: TRBJ2-7; abundance: .; d_gene: TRBD2; CDR3aa: CACRGFRTSGTMYF; CDR3nt: TGTGCCTGCAGGGGGTTCAGGACTAGCGGGACTATGTACTTC
v_gene: TRBV7-2; j_gene: TRBJ2-7; abundance: .; d_gene: TRBD2; CDR3aa: CASSLVAGGLYEQYF; CDR3nt: TGTGCCAGCAGCTTAGTAGCGGGAGGATTATACGAGCAGTACTTC
v_gene: TRBV7-9; j_gene: TRBJ1-1; abundance: .; d_gene: .; CDR3aa: CASSRVRDTEAFF; CDR3nt: TGTGCCAGCAGCCGGGTTAGAGACACTGAAGCTTTCTTT
v_gene: TRBV7-3; j_gene: TRBJ2-5; abundance: .; d_gene: TRBD2; CDR3aa: CASSRGPSGSGETQYF; CDR3nt: TGTGCCAGCAGCCGGGGGCCGAGCGGGAGCGGTGAGACCCAGTACTTC
v_gene: TRBV25-1; j_gene: TRBJ2-1; abundance: .; d_gene: .; CDR3aa: CAADFGGEQFF; CDR3nt: TGTGCCGCCGATTTCGGCGGAGAGCAGTTCTTC
v_gene: TRBV18; j_gene: TRBJ1-4; abundance: .; d_gene: .; CDR3aa: CASSLRPGTINEKLFF; CDR3nt: TGTGCCAGCTCACTACGACCCGGGACTATTAATGAAAAACTGTTTTTT
v_gene: TRBV2; j_gene: TRBJ2-1; abundance: few; d_gene: TRBD2; CDR3aa: CASSSGRASNEQFF; CDR3nt: TGTGCCAGCAGTTCCGGGAGGGCCTCCAATGAGCAGTTCTTC
v_gene: TRBV13; j_gene: TRBJ1-4; abundance: few; d_gene: .; CDR3aa: CASSLGGASVPKLFF; CDR3nt: TGTGCCAGCAGCTTAGGGGGCGCATCGGTTCCAAAACTGTTTTTT
v_gene: TRBV27; j_gene: TRBJ2-1; abundance: .; d_gene: .; CDR3aa: CASSPRLVLGSYNEQFF; CDR3nt: TGTGCCAGCAGTCCCCGACTAGTTTTAGGCTCCTACAATGAGCAGTTCTTC
v_gene: TRBV4-1; j_gene: TRBJ1-1; abundance: .; d_gene: .; CDR3aa: CASSQEAGVNTEAFF; CDR3nt: TGCGCCAGCAGCCAAGAAGCAGGGGTGAACACTGAAGCTTTCTTT
v_gene: TRBV4-3; j_gene: TRBJ1-2; abundance: .; d_gene: .; CDR3aa: CASSQSGAGYGYTF; CDR3nt: TGCGCCAGCAGCCAATCAGGGGCAGGCTATGGCTACACCTTC
v_gene: TRBV5-1; j_gene: TRBJ2-5; abundance: .; d_gene: TRBD1; CDR3aa: CASSLENRGRETQYF; CDR3nt: TGCGCCAGCAGCTTGGAGAACAGGGGGCGGGAGACCCAGTACTTC
v_gene: TRBV7-3; j_gene: TRBJ1-6; abundance: few; d_gene: .; CDR3aa: CASSRGRSYNSPLHF; CDR3nt: TGTGCCAGCAGCCGCGGGCGGTCCTATAATTCACCCCTCCACTTT
v_gene: TRBV29-1; j_gene: TRBJ2-7; abundance: .; d_gene: .; CDR3aa: CSAKGLSGSAGSTLAEQYF; CDR3nt: TGCAGCGCTAAGGGACTCTCAGGTTCCGCGGGGTCGACCCTTGCCGAGCAGTACTTC
v_gene: TRBV5-4; j_gene: TRBJ1-4; abundance: .; d_gene: .; CDR3aa: CASSLWQTNEKLFF; CDR3nt: TGTGCCAGCAGCTTGTGGCAAACTAATGAAAAACTGTTTTTT
v_gene: TRBV28; j_gene: TRBJ2-7; abundance: .; d_gene: TRBD2; CDR3aa: CASSFFGRESSYEQYF; CDR3nt: TGTGCCAGCAGTTTCTTTGGGCGGGAGAGTTCCTACGAGCAGTACTTC
v_gene: TRBV28; j_gene: TRBJ2-7; abundance: .; d_gene: .; CDR3aa: CASGGHSTSYEQYF; CDR3nt: TGTGCCAGCGGAGGCCACAGCACCTCCTACGAGCAGTACTTC
v_gene: TRBV28; j_gene: TRBJ2-1; abundance: .; d_gene: .; CDR3aa: CASKGMGGVVREQFF; CDR3nt: TGTGCCAGCAAAGGAATGGGGGGAGTTGTTCGGGAGCAGTTCTTC
v_gene: TRBV7-9; j_gene: TRBJ2-1; abundance: .; d_gene: .; CDR3aa: CASSLRVNYNEQFF; CDR3nt: TGTGCCAGCAGCTTGAGGGTTAACTACAATGAGCAGTTCTTC
v_gene: TRBV6-5; j_gene: TRBJ2-7; abundance: .; d_gene: .; CDR3aa: CASSSLYEQYF; CDR3nt: TGTGCCAGCAGTTCCCTCTACGAGCAGTACTTC
v_gene: TRBV6-5; j_gene: TRBJ2-2; abundance: .; d_gene: TRBD1; CDR3aa: CASSVRTGVTGELFF; CDR3nt: TGTGCCAGCAGTGTGCGGACAGGGGTGACCGGGGAGCTGTTTTTT
v_gene: TRBV28; j_gene: TRBJ1-5; abundance: .; d_gene: .; CDR3aa: CASSLVRDSNQPQHF; CDR3nt: TGTGCCAGCAGTTTAGTCAGGGATAGCAATCAGCCCCAGCATTTT
v_gene: TRBV5-1; j_gene: TRBJ1-4; abundance: .; d_gene: TRBD1; CDR3aa: CASSPTRGYGGEKLFF; CDR3nt: TGCGCCAGCAGCCCGACCAGGGGGTACGGTGGTGAAAAACTGTTTTTT
v_gene: TRBV6-1; j_gene: TRBJ2-4; abundance: .; d_gene: TRBD1; CDR3aa: CASSVLQGLGNIQYF; CDR3nt: TGTGCCAGCAGTGTTTTACAGGGGTTGGGAAACATTCAGTACTTC
v_gene: TRBV7-2; j_gene: TRBJ2-5; abundance: .; d_gene: TRBD2; CDR3aa: CASSTNGGRETQYF; CDR3nt: TGTGCCAGCAGTACTAACGGGGGGAGGGAGACCCAGTACTTC
v_gene: TRBV5-1; j_gene: TRBJ2-1; abundance: .; d_gene: TRBD2; CDR3aa: CASSFGTSTSDEQFF; CDR3nt: TGCGCCAGCAGCTTCGGGACTAGCACGTCGGATGAGCAGTTCTTC
v_gene: TRBV5-1; j_gene: TRBJ2-2; abundance: once; d_gene: .; CDR3aa: CASSLVGQTNTGELFF; CDR3nt: TGCGCCAGCAGCCTCGTGGGGCAGACAAACACCGGGGAGCTGTTTTTT
v_gene: TRBV14; j_gene: TRBJ2-7; abundance: .; d_gene: .; CDR3aa: CASSQVERPSYEQYF; CDR3nt: TGTGCCAGCAGCCAAGTCGAGCGGCCCTCCTACGAGCAGTACTTC